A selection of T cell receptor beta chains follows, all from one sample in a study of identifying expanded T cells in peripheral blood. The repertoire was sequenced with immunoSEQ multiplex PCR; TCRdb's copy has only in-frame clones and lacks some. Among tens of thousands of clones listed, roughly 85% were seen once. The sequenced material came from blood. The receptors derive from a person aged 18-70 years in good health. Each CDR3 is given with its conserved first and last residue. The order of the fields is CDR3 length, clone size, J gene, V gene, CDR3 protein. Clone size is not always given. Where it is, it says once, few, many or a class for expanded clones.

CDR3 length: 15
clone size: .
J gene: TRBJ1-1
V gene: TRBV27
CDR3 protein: CASSKYPDSKTEAFF

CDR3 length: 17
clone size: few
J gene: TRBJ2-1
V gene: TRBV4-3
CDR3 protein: CASSQDHVTSGANEQFF

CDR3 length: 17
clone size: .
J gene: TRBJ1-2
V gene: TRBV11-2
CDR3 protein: CASSRTTGNGDLYGYTF

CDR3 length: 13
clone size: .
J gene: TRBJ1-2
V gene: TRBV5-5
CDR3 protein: CASSGTGEYGYTF

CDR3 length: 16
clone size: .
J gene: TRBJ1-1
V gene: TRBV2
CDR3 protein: CASGYNPGTGDTEAFF

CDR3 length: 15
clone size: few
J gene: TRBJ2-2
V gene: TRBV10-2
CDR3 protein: CASSVGEINTGELFF

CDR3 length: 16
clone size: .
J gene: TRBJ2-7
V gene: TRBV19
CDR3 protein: CASSKADGGGAYEQYF

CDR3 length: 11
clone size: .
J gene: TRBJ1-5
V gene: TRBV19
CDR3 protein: CASSAGQPQHF

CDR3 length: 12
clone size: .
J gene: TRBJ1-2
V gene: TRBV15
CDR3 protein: CATSREAYGYTF

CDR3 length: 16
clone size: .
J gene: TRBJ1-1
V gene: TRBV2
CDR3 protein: CASKRELRQMNTEAFF